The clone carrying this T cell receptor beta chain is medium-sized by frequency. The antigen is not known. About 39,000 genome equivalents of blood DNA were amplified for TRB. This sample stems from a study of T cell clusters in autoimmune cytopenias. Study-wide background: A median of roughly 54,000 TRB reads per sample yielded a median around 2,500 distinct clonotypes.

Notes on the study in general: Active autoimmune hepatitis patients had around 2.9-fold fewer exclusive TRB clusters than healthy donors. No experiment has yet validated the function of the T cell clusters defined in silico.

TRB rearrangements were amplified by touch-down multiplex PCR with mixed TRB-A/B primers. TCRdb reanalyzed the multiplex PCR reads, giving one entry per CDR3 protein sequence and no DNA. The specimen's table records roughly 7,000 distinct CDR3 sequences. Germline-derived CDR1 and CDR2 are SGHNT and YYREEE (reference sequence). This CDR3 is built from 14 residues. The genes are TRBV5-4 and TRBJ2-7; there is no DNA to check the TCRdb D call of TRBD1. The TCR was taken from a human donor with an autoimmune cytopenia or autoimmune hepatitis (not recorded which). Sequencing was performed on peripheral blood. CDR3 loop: CASSHGKDRDEQYF. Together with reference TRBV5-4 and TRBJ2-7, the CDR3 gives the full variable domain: ETGVTQSPTHLIKTRGQQVTLRCSSQSGHNTVSWYQQALGQGPQFIFQYYREEENGRGNFPPRFSGLQFPNYSSELNVNALELDDSALYLCASSHGKDRDEQYFGPGTRLTVT.